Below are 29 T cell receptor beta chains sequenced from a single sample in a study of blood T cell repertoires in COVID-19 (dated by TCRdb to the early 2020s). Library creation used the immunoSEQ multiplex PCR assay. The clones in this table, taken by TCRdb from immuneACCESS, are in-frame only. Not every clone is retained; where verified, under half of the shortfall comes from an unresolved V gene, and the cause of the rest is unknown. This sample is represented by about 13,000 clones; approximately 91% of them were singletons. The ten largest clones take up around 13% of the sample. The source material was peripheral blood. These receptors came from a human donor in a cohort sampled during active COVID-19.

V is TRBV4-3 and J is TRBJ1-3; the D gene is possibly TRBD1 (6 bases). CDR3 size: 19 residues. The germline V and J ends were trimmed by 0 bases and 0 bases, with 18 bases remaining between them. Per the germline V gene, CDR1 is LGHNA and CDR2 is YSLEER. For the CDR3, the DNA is TGCGCCAGCAGCCAAGAATGGGCAGGGGCGATTTCCTCTGGAAACACCATATATTTT. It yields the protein CASSQEWAGAISSGNTIYF.

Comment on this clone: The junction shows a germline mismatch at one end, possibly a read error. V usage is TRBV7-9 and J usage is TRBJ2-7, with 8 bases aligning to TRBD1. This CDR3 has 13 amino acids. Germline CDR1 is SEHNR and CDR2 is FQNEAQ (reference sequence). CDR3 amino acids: CASCGTGSSEQYF. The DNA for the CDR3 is TGTGCCAGCTGCGGGACAGGCTCCTCCGAGCAGTACTTC.

DNA of the CDR3: TGTGCCAGCAGCTTAACAGGGGGCGGGTCCGAGCAGTACTTC. Residues: CASSLTGGGSEQYF. J is TRBJ2-7 and V is TRBV7-9; TRBD1 matches at 9 bases. V shed 2 bases, J shed 6 bases, and the junction held 5 bases outside the gene matches. The CDR3 is 14 amino acids. CDR1 SEHNR and CDR2 FQNEAQ come from the germline V gene (reference sequence).

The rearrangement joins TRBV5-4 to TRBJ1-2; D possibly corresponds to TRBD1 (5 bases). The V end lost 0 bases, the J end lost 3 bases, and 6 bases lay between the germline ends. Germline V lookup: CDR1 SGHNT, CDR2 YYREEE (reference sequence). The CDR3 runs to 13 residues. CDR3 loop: CASSLEGDYGYTF. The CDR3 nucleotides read TGTGCCAGCAGCTTGGAAGGGGACTATGGCTACACCTTC.

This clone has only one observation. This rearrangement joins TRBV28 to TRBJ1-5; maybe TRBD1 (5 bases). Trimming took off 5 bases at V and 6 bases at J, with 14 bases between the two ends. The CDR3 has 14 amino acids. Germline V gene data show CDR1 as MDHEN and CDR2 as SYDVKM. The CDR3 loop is CASSLGGVSQPQHF. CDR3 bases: TGTGCCAGCAGTCTAGGAGGGGTTTCTCAGCCCCAGCATTTT.

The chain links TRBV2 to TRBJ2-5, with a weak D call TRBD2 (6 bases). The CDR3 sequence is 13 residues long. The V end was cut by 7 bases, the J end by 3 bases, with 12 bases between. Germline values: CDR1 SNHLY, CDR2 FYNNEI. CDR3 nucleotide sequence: TGTGCCAGCACTGGGAGACTAGAAGAGACCCAGTACTTC. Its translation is CASTGRLEETQYF.

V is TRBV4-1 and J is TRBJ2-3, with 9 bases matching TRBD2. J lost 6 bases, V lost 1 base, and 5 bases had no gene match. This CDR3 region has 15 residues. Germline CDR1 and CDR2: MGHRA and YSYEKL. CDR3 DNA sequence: TGCGCCAGCAGCCAAGGCGGGGGGGCCTCGGATACGCAGTATTTT. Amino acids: CASSQGGGASDTQYF.

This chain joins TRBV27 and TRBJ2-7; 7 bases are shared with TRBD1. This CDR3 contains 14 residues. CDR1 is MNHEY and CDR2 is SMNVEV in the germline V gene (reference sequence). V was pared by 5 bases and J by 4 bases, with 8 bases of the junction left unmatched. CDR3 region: CASSTGQQNYEQYF. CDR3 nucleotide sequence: TGTGCCAGCAGTACGGGACAGCAAAATTACGAGCAGTACTTC.

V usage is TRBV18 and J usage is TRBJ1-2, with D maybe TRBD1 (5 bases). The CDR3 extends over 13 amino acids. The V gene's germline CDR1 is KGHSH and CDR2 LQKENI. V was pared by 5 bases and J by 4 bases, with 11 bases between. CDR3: CASSSRVFYGYTF. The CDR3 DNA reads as TGTGCCAGCTCATCCAGGGTCTTCTATGGCTACACCTTC. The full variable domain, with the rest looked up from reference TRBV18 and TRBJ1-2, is NAGVMQNPRHLVRRRGQEARLRCSPMKGHSHVYWYRQLPEEGLKFMVYLQKENIIDESGMPKERFSAEFPKEGPSILRIQQVVRGDSAAYFCASSSRVFYGYTFGSGTRLTVV.

CDR3 in DNA: TGTGCCAGCAGCCTCCAGGGGGCTCGTGGCTACACCTTC. Translating gives CASSLQGARGYTF. The gene calls are TRBV14 and TRBJ1-2, with TRBD1 identical over 8 bases. Unmatched junction bases numbered 5, after V lost 4 bases and J lost 7 bases. The CDR3 is 13 residues long. Germline loops: CDR1 SGHDN, CDR2 FVKESK.

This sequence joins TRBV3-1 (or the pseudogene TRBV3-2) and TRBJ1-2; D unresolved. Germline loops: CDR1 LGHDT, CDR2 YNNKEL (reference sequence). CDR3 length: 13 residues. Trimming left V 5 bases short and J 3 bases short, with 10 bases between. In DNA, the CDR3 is TGTGCCAGCAGCACCTCAGAATACTATGGCTACACCTTC. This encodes CASSTSEYYGYTF.

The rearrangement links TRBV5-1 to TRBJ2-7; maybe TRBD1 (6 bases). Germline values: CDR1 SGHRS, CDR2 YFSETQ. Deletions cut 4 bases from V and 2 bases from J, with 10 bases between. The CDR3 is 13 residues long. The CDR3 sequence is CASSRDTTYEQYF. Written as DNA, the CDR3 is TGCGCCAGCAGCAGGGACACCACCTACGAGCAGTACTTC.

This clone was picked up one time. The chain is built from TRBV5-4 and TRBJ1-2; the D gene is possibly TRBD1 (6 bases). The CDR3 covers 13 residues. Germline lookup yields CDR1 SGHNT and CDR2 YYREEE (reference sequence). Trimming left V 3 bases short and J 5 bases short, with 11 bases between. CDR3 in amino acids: CASSSDSFYGYTF. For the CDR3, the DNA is TGTGCCAGCAGCTCGGACAGCTTTTATGGCTACACCTTC.

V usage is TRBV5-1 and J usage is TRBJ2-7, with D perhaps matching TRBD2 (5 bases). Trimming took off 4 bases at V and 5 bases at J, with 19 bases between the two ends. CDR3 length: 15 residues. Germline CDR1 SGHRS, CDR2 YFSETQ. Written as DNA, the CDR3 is TGCGCCAGCAGCGCGCGGGCCGGGAATAAGGACGAGCAGTACTTC. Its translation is CASSARAGNKDEQYF.

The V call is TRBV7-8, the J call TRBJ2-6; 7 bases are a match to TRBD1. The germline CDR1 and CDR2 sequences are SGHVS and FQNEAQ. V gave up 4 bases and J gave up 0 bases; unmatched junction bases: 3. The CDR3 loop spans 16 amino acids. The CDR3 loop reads CASSSHRGSGANVLTF. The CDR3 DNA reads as TGTGCCAGCAGCTCGCACAGGGGCTCTGGGGCCAACGTCCTGACTTTC.

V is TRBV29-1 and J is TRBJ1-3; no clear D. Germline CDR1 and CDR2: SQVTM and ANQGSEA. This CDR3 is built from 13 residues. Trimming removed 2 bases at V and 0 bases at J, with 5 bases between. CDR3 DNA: TGCAGCGTTGAACAGTTCTCTGGAAACACCATATATTTT. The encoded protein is CSVEQFSGNTIYF.

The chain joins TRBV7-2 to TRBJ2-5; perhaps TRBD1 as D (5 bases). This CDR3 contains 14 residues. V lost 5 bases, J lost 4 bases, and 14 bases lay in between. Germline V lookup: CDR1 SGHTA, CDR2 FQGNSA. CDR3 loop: CASSPSGPGETQYF. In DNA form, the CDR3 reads TGTGCCAGCAGCCCCTCAGGGCCCGGAGAGACCCAGTACTTC.

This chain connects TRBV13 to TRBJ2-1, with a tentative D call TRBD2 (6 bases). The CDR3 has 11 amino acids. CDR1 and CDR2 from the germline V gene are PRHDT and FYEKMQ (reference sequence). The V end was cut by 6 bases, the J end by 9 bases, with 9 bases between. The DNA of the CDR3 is TGTGCCAGCAGTTCGGGACTTGAGCAGTTCTTC. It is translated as CASSSGLEQFF.

The CDR3 nucleotides are TGTGCCAGCAGCCACGACAGCCATGGGGAGCAGTACTTC. Protein: CASSHDSHGEQYF. The gene calls are TRBV3-1 (or the pseudogene TRBV3-2) and TRBJ2-7; perhaps TRBD1 as D (5 bases). With 3 bases removed from V and 7 bases from J, the gap between germline ends came to 13 bases. Germline CDR1 reads LGHDT; CDR2 reads YNNKEL (reference sequence). This CDR3 has 13 residues.

CDR3 sequence (DNA): TGTGCCAGTAGTATTGACTTCCTACAAGAGACCCAGTACTTC. It codes for CASSIDFLQETQYF. The rearrangement links TRBV19 to TRBJ2-5; D unresolved. Trimming stripped 3 bases from V and 2 bases from J, with 10 bases between. Germline V gives CDR1 LNHDA, CDR2 SQIVND (reference sequence). CDR3 length: 14 amino acids.

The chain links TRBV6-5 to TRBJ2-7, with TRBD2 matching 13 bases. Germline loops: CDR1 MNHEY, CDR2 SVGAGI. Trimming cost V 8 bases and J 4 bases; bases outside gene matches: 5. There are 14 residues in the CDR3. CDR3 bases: TGTGCCAGCTTTCCGGGACTAGCGGGGTACGAGCAGTACTTC. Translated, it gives CASFPGLAGYEQYF.

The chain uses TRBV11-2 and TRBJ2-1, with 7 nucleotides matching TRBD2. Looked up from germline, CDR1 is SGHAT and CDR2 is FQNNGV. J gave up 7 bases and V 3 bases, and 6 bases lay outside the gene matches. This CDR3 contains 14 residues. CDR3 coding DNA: TGTGCCAGCAGCTTGGGCGGGAGCAGGAATGAGCAGTTCTTC. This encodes CASSLGGSRNEQFF.

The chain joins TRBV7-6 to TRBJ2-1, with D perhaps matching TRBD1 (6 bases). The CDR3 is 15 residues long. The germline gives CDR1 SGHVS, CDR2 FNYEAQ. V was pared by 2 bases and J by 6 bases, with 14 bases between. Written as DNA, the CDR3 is TGTGCCAGCAGCTTACCCTACAGGGAGCGCAATGAGCAGTTCTTC. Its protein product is CASSLPYRERNEQFF.

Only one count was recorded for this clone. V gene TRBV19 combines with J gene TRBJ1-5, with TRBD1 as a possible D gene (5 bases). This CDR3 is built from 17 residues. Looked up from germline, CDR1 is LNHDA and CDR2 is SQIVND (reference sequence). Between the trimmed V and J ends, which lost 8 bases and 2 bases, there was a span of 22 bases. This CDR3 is CASWGGPLGGGNQPQHF. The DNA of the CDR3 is TGTGCCAGTTGGGGGGGACCCCTTGGAGGGGGCAATCAGCCCCAGCATTTT.

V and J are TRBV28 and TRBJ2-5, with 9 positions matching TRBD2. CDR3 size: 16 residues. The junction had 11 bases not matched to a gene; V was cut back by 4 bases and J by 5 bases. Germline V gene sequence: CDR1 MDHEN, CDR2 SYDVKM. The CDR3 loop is CASSSSGVVNRETQYF. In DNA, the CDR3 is TGTGCCAGCAGTTCTAGCGGGGTGGTGAACCGGGAGACCCAGTACTTC.

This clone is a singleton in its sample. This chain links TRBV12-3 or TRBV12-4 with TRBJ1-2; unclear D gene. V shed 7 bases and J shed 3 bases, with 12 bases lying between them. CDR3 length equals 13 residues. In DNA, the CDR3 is TGTGCCAGCAAGTGGGCTAAGGACTATGGCTACACCTTC. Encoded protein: CASKWAKDYGYTF.

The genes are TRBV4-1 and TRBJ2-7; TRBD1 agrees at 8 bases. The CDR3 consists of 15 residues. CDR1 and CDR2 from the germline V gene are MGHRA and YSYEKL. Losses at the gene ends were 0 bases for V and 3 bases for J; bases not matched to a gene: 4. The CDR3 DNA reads TGCGCCAGCAGCCAAGAGCGACAGGGGAACTACGAGCAGTACTTC. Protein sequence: CASSQERQGNYEQYF.

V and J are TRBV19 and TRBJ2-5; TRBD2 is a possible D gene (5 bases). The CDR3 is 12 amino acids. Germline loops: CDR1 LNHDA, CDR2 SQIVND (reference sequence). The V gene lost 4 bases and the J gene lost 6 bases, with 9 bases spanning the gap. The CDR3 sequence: CASSSGRKTQYF. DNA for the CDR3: TGTGCCAGTAGTAGTGGGAGAAAGACCCAGTACTTC.

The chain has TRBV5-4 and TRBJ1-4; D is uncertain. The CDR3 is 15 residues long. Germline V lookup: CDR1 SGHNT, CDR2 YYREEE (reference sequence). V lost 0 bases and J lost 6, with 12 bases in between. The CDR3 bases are TGTGCCAGCAGCTTGGGAGGGTCCGGAGATGAAAAACTGTTTTTT. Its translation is CASSLGGSGDEKLFF.